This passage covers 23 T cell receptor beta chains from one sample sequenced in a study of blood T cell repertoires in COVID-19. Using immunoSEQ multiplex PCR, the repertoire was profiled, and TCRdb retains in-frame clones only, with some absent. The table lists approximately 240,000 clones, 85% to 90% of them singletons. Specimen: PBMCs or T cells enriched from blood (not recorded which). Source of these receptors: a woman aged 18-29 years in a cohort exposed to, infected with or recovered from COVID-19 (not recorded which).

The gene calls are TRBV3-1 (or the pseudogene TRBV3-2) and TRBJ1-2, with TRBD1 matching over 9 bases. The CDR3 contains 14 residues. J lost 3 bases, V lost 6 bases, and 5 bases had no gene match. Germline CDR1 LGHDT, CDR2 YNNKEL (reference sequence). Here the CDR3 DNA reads TGTGCCAGCAGATTGGGACAGGGAGACTATGGCTACACCTTC. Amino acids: CASRLGQGDYGYTF.

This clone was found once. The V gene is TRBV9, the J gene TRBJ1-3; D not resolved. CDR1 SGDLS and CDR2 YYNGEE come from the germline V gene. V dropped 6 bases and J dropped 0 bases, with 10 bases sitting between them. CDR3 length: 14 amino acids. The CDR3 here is CASTPSHSGNTIYF. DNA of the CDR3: TGTGCCAGCACCCCCTCACACTCTGGAAACACCATATATTTT.

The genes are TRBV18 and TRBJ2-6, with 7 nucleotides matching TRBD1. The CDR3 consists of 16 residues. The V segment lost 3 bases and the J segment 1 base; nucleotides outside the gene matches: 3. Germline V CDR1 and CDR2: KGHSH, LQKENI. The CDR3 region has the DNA TGTGCCAGCTCACCGCAGGGGGTTTCTGGGGCCAACGTCCTGACTTTC. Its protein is CASSPQGVSGANVLTF.

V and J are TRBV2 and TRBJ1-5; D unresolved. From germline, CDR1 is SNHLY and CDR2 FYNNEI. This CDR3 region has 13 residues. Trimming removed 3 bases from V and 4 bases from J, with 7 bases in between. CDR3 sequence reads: CASSDTANQPQHF. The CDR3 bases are TGTGCCAGCAGTGATACAGCTAATCAGCCCCAGCATTTT.

DNA of the CDR3: TGTGCCATCTCTGACAGGGGATACGAAAAACTGTTTTTT. The encoded protein is CAISDRGYEKLFF. V usage is TRBV12-3 or TRBV12-4 and J usage is TRBJ1-4, with TRBD1 matching 8 bases. The CDR3 runs to 13 residues. Trimming cost V 10 bases and J 8 bases; bases outside gene matches: 9.

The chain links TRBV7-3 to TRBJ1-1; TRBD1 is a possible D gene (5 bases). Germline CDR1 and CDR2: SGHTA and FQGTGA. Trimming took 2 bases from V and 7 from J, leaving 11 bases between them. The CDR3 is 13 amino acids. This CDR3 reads CASSLAGRGEAFF. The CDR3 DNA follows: TGTGCCAGCAGCTTAGCAGGGCGGGGTGAAGCTTTCTTT.

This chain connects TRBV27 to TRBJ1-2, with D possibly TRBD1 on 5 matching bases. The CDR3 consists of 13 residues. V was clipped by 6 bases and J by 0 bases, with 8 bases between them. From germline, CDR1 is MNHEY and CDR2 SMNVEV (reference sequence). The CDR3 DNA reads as TGTGCCAGCAGGGCGACAGCTAACTATGGCTACACCTTC. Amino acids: CASRATANYGYTF.

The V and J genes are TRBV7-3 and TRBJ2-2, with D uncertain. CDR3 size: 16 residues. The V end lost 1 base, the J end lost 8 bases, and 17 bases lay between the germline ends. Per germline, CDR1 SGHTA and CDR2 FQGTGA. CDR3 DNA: TGTGCCAGCAGCTTAAAGGTCCGAGGAATCGGAGGGGAGCTGTTTTTT. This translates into CASSLKVRGIGGELFF.

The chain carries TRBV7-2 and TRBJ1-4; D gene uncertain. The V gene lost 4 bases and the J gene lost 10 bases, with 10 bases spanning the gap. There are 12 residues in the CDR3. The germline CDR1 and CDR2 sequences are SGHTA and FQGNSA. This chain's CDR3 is CASSSGGRKLFF. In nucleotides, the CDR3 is TGTGCCAGCAGCTCGGGAGGCCGAAAACTGTTTTTT.

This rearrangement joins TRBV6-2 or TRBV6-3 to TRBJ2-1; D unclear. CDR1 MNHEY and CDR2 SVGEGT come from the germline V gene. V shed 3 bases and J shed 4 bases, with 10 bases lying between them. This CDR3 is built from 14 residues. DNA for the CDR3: TGTGCCAGCAGTTATATTTCCGGTTACAATGAGCAGTTCTTC. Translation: CASSYISGYNEQFF.

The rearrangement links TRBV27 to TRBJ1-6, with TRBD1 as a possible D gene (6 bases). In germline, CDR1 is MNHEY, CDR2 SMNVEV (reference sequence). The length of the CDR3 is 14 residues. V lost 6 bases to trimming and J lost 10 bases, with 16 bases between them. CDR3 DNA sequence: TGTGCCAGCAGCCGGACGAACCAGGGGTCACCCCTCCACTTT. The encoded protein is CASSRTNQGSPLHF.

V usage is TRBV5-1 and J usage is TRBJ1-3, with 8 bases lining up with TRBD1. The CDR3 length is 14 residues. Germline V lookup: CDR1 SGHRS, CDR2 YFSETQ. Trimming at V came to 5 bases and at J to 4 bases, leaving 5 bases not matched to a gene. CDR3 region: CASSPQGEGNTIYF. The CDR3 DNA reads TGCGCCAGCAGTCCACAGGGGGAAGGAAACACCATATATTTT.

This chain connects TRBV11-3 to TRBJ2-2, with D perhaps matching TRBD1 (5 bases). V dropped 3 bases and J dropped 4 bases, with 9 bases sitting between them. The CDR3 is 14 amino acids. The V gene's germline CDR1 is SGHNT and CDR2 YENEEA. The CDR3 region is CASSLRQITGELFF. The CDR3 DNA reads TGTGCCAGCAGCTTGCGACAGATCACCGGGGAGCTGTTTTTT.

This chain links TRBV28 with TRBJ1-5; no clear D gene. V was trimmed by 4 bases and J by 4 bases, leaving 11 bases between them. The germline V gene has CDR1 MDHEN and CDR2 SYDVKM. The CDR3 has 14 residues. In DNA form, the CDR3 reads TGTGCCAGCAGTTCCCGGAGTGAAAATCAGCCCCAGCATTTT. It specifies CASSSRSENQPQHF.

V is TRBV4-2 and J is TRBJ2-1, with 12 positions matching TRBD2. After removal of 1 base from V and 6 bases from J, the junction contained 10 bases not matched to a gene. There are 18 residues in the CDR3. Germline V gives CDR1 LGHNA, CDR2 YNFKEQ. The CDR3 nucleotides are TGTGCCAGCAGCCAAGGGGACCTAGGACTAGCGGGATCCAATGAGCAGTTCTTC. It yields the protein CASSQGDLGLAGSNEQFF.

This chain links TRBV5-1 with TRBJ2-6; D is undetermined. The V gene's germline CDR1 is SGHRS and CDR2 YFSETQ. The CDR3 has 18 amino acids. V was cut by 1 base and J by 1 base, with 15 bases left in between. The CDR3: CASSLRLGSASGANVLTF. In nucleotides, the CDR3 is TGCGCCAGCAGCTTGAGGCTAGGATCCGCTTCTGGGGCCAACGTCCTGACTTTC. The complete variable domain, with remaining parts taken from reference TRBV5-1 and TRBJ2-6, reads KAGVTQTPRYLIKTRGQQVTLSCSPISGHRSVSWYQQTPGQGLQFLFEYFSETQRNKGNFPGRFSGRQFSNSRSEMNVSTLELGDSALYLCASSLRLGSASGANVLTFGAGSRLTVL.

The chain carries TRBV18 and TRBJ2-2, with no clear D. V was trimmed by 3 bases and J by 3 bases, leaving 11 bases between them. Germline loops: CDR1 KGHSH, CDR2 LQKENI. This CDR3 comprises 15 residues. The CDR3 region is CASSPYPGDTGELFF. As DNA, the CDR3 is TGTGCCAGCTCACCGTATCCAGGTGACACCGGGGAGCTGTTTTTT.

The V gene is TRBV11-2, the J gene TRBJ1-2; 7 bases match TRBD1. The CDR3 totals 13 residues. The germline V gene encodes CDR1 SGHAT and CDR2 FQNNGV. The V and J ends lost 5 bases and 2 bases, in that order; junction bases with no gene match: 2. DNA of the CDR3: TGTGCCAGCAGCGAACAGGGGAACTATGGCTACACCTTC. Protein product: CASSEQGNYGYTF. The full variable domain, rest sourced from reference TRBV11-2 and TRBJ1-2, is EAGVAQSPRYKIIEKRQSVAFWCNPISGHATLYWYQQILGQGPKLLIQFQNNGVVDDSQLPKDRFSAERLKGVDSTLKIQPAKLEDSAVYLCASSEQGNYGYTFGSGTRLTVV.

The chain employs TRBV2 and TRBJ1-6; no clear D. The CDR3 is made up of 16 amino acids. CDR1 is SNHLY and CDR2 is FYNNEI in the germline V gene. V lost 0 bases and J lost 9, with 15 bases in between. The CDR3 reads CASSEALPGRGSPLHF. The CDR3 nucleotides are TGTGCCAGCAGTGAAGCGCTTCCTGGACGGGGTTCACCCCTCCACTTT.

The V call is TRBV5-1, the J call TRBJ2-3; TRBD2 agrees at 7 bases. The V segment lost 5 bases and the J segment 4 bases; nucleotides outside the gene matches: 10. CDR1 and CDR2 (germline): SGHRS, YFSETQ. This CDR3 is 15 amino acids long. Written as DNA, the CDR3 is TGCGCCAGCAGGGTGGCGGGAGTGCTGGCAGATACGCAGTATTTT. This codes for CASRVAGVLADTQYF.

The CDR3: CASTLGGAQYF. CDR3 DNA: TGTGCCAGCACCCTAGGGGGGGCGCAGTATTTT. V and J are TRBV25-1 and TRBJ2-3; D may be TRBD2 (7 bases). Germline loops: CDR1 MGHDK, CDR2 SYGVNS. The germline V and J ends were trimmed by 7 bases and 10 bases, with 12 bases remaining between them. CDR3 length equals 11 residues.

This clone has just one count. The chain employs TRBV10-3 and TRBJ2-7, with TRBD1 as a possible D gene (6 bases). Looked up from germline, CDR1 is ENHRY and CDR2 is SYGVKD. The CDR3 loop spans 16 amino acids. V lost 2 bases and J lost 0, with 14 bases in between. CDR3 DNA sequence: TGTGCCATCAGTGAGGACGGGACAACAGACTCCTACGAGCAGTACTTC. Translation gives CAISEDGTTDSYEQYF.

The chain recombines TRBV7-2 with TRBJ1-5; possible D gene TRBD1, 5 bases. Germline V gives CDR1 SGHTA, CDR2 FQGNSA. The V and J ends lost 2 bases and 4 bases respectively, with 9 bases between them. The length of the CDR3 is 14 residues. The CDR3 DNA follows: TGTGCCAGCAGCTTAAGGGGAACGAATCAGCCCCAGCATTTT. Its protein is CASSLRGTNQPQHF.